Presented here are 16 T cell receptor beta chains from one specimen sequenced in a study of blood T cell repertoires in COVID-19. Produced via immunoSEQ multiplex PCR; TCRdb's table is partial and in-frame only. The data contain about 64,000 clones, just over 85% of them singletons. The sequencing input was peripheral blood. These TCRs come from a woman aged 60-75 years with COVID-19, enrolled during active disease.

The V and J genes are TRBV27 and TRBJ2-7; 9 bases are a match to TRBD1. V was pared by 4 bases and J by 1 base, with 5 bases of the junction left unmatched. This CDR3 is 15 amino acids long. In germline, CDR1 is MNHEY, CDR2 SMNVEV (reference sequence). The CDR3 DNA reads as TGTGCCAGCAGTTCGGGACAGGGTGCGTCCTACGAGCAGTACTTC. Protein: CASSSGQGASYEQYF.

The V gene is TRBV6-5, the J gene TRBJ2-7; 8 bases map to TRBD1. V was pared by 6 bases and J by 7 bases, with 8 bases of the junction left unmatched. Germline CDR1 reads MNHEY; CDR2 reads SVGAGI. The CDR3 runs to 13 residues. CDR3 bases: TGTGCCAGCAGGAGGGGACAGGCAGGTGAGCAGTACTTC. The encoded protein is CASRRGQAGEQYF.

V usage is TRBV5-1 and J usage is TRBJ1-1; the match to TRBD1 covers 7 bases. The CDR3 runs to 15 residues. Per the germline V gene, CDR1 is SGHRS and CDR2 is YFSETQ. The ends lost 0 bases at V and 0 bases at J; junction bases unmatched: 2. As DNA, the CDR3 is TGCGCCAGCAGCTTGGTCACAGGGGTGAACACTGAAGCTTTCTTT. Protein sequence: CASSLVTGVNTEAFF.

J is TRBJ1-1 and V is TRBV6-2 or TRBV6-3; 7 nucleotides line up with TRBD1. The germline V gene has CDR1 MNHEY and CDR2 SVGEGT. This CDR3 has 14 residues. With 3 bases clipped from V and 0 bases from J, the junction kept 1 base outside the gene matches. The CDR3 DNA is TGTGCCAGCAGTTATACAGGGGTGAACACTGAAGCTTTCTTT. It specifies CASSYTGVNTEAFF.

This chain uses TRBV28 with TRBJ1-2; D remains ambiguous. CDR1 is MDHEN, CDR2 SYDVKM, per germline. The CDR3 contains 11 residues. Trimming removed 5 bases from V and 5 bases from J, with 6 bases in between. The CDR3 loop reads CASSQKYGYTF. The CDR3 DNA is TGTGCCAGCAGTCAGAAGTATGGCTACACCTTC.

V usage is TRBV2 and J usage is TRBJ1-2; tentative D call: TRBD1 (5 bases). Germline loops: CDR1 SNHLY, CDR2 FYNNEI. This CDR3 has 14 amino acids. The ends were cut back, 2 bases at V and 7 bases at J, with 14 bases in the middle. The DNA of the CDR3 is TGTGCCAGCAGTGAACTTGGAGGGGCAACTGGCTACACCTTC. It encodes CASSELGGATGYTF. Complete variable domain (other parts from reference TRBV2 and TRBJ1-2): EPEVTQTPSHQVTQMGQEVILRCVPISNHLYFYWYRQILGQKVEFLVSFYNNEISEKSEIFDDQFSVERPDGSNFTLKIRSTKLEDSAMYFCASSELGGATGYTFGSGTRLTVV.

The V gene is TRBV29-1, the J gene TRBJ1-2; D remains ambiguous. Per the germline V gene, CDR1 is SQVTM and CDR2 is ANQGSEA. Trimming removed 0 bases at V and 8 bases at J, with 10 bases between. The CDR3 consists of 12 residues. The CDR3: CSVEDEILGYTF. DNA of the CDR3: TGCAGCGTTGAAGATGAGATCCTCGGCTACACCTTC.

J is TRBJ2-1 and V is TRBV12-3 or TRBV12-4, with D tentatively TRBD1 (5 bases). The CDR3 spans 12 residues. V gave up 4 bases and J gave up 10 bases, with 11 bases separating them. The CDR3 is CASSSRVGEQFF. The CDR3 nucleotides are TGTGCCAGCAGTTCCAGGGTGGGCGAGCAGTTCTTC.

This chain links TRBV9 with TRBJ2-2; 7 positions agree with TRBD1. The CDR3 extends over 24 amino acids. Germline assignment: CDR1 SGDLS and CDR2 YYNGEE. V gave up 3 bases and J gave up 0 bases; unmatched junction bases: 29. Here the CDR3 reads CASSATPRTGTAQPRATNTGELFF. Here the CDR3 DNA reads TGTGCCAGCAGCGCCACCCCGAGGACCGGGACAGCCCAACCAAGGGCCACGAACACCGGGGAGCTGTTTTTT.

The CDR3 nucleotides read TGTGCCAGCAGCTTAGAGTGGCAGGTCGGCTACACCTTC. It is translated as CASSLEWQVGYTF. The V call is TRBV11-3, the J call TRBJ1-2; no clear D. Germline CDR1 and CDR2: SGHNT and YENEEA. The CDR3 has 13 residues. V lost 0 bases to trimming and J lost 8 bases, with 10 bases between them.

This chain uses TRBV29-1 with TRBJ2-1, with 13 bases identical to TRBD2. The CDR3 spans 17 residues. The germline gives CDR1 SQVTM, CDR2 ANQGSEA. The J segment lost 3 bases and the V segment lost 6 bases, leaving 11 bases of the junction unmatched. CDR3 DNA sequence: TGCAGCGTCCTAGAGGGGACTAGCGGGACCTTCTACAATGAGCAGTTCTTC. This translates into CSVLEGTSGTFYNEQFF.

The chain recombines TRBV30 with TRBJ2-2, with D possibly matching TRBD1 (6 bases). The CDR3 runs 15 residues. The germline gives CDR1 GTSNPN, CDR2 SVGIG (reference sequence). V shed 4 bases and J shed 2 bases, with 14 bases lying between them. This chain's CDR3 is CAWMVRTVNTGELFF. The CDR3 bases are TGTGCCTGGATGGTTCGGACAGTCAACACCGGGGAGCTGTTTTTT.

The J gene is TRBJ2-1, the V gene TRBV24-1; maybe TRBD2 (6 bases). V was clipped by 3 bases and J by 4 bases, with 24 bases between them. CDR1 and CDR2 from the germline V gene are KGHDR and SFDVKD. The CDR3 runs to 19 residues. For the CDR3, the DNA is TGTGCCACCAGTGATACTCCGGGACTCCTCACTTCACCTTACAATGAGCAGTTCTTC. Amino acids: CATSDTPGLLTSPYNEQFF.

The rearrangement uses TRBV27 and TRBJ2-7; the match to TRBD2 covers 10 bases. The CDR3 runs to 18 residues. After removal of 9 bases from V and 4 bases from J, the junction contained 21 bases not matched to a gene. CDR1 is MNHEY, CDR2 SMNVEV, per germline (reference sequence). The CDR3 DNA is TGTGCCAGTATGAAAGTAGCGGGAGGTCTCCTTGGTGTTTACGAGCAGTACTTC. This translates into CASMKVAGGLLGVYEQYF.

The rearrangement joins TRBV2 to TRBJ2-3, with no clear D. CDR1 SNHLY and CDR2 FYNNEI come from the germline V gene. This CDR3 is built from 14 residues. The V gene lost 2 bases and the J gene lost 6 bases, with 12 bases spanning the gap. The CDR3 nucleotides are TGTGCCAGCAGTGAATTGGGCCCTGGGGATACGCAGTATTTT. Translating it yields CASSELGPGDTQYF.

The gene calls are TRBV15 and TRBJ2-5; D unresolved. V was trimmed by 0 bases and J by 4 bases, leaving 6 bases between them. CDR1 is LNHNV and CDR2 is YYDKDF in the germline V gene (reference sequence). The CDR3 is 13 residues long. The CDR3 sequence: CATSRDSGETQYF. The CDR3, as DNA: TGTGCCACCAGCAGAGATTCCGGAGAGACCCAGTACTTC.